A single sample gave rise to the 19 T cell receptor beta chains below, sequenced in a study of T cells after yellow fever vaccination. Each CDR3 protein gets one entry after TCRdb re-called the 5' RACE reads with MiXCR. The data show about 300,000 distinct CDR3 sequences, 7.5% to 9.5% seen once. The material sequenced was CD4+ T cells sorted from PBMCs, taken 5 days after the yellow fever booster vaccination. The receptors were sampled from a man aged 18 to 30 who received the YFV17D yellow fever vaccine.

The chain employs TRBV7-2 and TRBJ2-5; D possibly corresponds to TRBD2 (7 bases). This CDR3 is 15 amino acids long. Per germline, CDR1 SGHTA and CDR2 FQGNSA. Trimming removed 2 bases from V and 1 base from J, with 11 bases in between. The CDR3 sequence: CASSLWAGAQETQYF. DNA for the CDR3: TGTGCCAGCAGCTTATGGGCGGGGGCCCAAGAGACCCAGTACTTC.

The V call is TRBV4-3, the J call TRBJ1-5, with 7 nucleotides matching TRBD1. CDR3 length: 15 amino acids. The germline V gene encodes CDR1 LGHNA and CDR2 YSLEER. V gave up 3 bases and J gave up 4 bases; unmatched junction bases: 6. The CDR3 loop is CASSHYRGGNQPQHF. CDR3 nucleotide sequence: TGCGCCAGCAGCCACTACAGGGGTGGTAATCAGCCCCAGCATTTT.

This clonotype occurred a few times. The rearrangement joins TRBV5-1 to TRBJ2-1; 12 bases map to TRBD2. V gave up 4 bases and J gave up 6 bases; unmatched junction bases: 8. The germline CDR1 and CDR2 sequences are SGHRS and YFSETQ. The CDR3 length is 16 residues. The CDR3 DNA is TGCGCCAGCAGCACTGGACTAGCGGGGACCAGCAATGAGCAGTTCTTC. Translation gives CASSTGLAGTSNEQFF.

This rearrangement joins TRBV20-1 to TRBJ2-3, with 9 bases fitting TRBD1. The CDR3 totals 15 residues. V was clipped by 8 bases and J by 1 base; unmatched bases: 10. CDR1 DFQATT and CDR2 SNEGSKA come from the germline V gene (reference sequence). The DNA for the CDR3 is TGCAGTTCCTGGACCCGGGACAGGGGCACAGATACGCAGTATTTT. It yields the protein CSSWTRDRGTDTQYF.

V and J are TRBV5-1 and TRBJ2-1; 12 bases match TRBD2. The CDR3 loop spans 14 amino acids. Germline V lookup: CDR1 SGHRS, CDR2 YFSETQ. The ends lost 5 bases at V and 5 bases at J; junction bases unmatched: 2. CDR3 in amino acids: CASSRLAGDNEQFF. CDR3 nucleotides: TGCGCCAGCAGTAGACTAGCGGGGGACAATGAGCAGTTCTTC.

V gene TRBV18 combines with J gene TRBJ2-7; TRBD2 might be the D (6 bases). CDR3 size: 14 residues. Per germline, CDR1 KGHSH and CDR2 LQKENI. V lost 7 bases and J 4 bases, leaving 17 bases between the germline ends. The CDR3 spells CASLPNSGSYEQYF. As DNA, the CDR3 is TGTGCCAGCTTACCCAATAGCGGCTCATACGAGCAGTACTTC.

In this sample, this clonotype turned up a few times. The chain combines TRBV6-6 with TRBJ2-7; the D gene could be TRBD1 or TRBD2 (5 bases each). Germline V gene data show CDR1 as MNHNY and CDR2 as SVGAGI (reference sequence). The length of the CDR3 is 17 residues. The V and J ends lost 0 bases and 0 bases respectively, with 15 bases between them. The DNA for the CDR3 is TGTGCCAGCAGTTACTCGACGTTGGGACGGCACTCCTACGAGCAGTACTTC. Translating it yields CASSYSTLGRHSYEQYF.

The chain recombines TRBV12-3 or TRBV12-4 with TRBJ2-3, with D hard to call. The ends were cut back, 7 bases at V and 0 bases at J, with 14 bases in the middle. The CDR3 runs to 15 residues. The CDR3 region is CASTFSLASTDTQYF. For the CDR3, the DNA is TGTGCCAGCACCTTCAGCTTGGCTAGCACAGATACGCAGTATTTT.

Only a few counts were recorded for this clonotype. This CDR3 is CASTQTENTGELFF. CDR3 DNA sequence: TGTGCCAGTACTCAGACGGAGAACACCGGGGAGCTGTTTTTT. The chain employs TRBV19 and TRBJ2-2; D is unresolved. Trimming stripped 7 bases from V and 1 base from J, with 10 bases between. The CDR3 is made up of 14 amino acids. CDR1 is LNHDA and CDR2 is SQIVND in the germline V gene (reference sequence).

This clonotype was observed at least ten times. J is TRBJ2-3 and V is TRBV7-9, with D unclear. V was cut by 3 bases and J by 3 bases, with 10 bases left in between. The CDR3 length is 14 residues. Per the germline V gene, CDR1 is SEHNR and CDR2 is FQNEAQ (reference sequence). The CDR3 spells CASSFLVLTDTQYF. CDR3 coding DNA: TGTGCCAGCAGCTTTCTAGTATTGACAGATACGCAGTATTTT.

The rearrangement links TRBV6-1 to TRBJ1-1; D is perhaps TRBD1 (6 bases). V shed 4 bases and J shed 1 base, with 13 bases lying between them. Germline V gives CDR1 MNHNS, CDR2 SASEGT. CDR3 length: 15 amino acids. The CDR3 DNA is TGTGCCAGCAGTGGGAGGGGGGTTCGGAACACTGAAGCTTTCTTT. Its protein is CASSGRGVRNTEAFF.

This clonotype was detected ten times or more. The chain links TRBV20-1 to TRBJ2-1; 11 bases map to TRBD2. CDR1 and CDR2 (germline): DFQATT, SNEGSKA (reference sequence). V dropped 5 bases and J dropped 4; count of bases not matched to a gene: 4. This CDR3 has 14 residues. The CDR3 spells CSAGTSGGYNEQFF. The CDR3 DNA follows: TGCAGTGCTGGAACTAGCGGGGGTTACAATGAGCAGTTCTTC.

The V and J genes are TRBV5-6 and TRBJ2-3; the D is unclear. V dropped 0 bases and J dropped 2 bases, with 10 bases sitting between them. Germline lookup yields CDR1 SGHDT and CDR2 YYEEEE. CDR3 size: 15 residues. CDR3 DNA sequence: TGTGCCAGCAGCTTGGGTGGGCCATTCACAGATACGCAGTATTTT. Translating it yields CASSLGGPFTDTQYF.

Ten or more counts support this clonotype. The CDR3 DNA reads as TGCAGTGCTCCGGGGGCGCGGAATGAGCAGTTCTTC. Translated: CSAPGARNEQFF. The chain employs TRBV20-1 and TRBJ2-1; D possibly uses TRBD1 or TRBD2 (6 bases each). V lost 5 bases to trimming and J lost 7 bases, with 12 bases between them. The CDR3 spans 12 residues. Germline V CDR1 and CDR2: DFQATT, SNEGSKA (reference sequence).

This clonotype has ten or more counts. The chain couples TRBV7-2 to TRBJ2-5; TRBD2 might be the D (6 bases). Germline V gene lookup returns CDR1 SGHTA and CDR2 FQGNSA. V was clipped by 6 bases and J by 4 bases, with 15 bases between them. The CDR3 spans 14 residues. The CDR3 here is CASSYTGRGETQYF. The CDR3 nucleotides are TGTGCCAGCAGTTACACCGGGCGGGGAGAGACCCAGTACTTC.

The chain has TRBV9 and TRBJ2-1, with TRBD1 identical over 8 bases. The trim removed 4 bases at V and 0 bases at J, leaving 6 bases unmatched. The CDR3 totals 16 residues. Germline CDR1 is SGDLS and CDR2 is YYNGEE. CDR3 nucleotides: TGTGCCAGCAGCCCGACAGGGGTAGGCTCCTACAATGAGCAGTTCTTC. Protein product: CASSPTGVGSYNEQFF.

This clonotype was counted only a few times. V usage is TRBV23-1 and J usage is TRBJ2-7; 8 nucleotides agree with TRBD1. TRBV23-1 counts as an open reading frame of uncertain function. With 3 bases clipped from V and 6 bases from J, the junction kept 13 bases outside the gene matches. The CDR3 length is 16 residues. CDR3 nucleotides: TGCGCCAGCAGTCACAACGGACAGGGTCGAGATTGCGAGCAGTACGTC. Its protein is CASSHNGQGRDCEQYV.

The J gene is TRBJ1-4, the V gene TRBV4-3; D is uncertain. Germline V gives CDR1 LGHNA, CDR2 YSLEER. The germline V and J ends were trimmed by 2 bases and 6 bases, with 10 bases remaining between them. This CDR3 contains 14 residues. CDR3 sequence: CASSQMTLDEKLFF. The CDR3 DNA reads TGCGCCAGCAGCCAAATGACGTTGGATGAAAAACTGTTTTTT.

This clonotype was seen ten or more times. CDR3 amino acids: CASSLRRTSGGAGDTQYF. The CDR3 bases are TGTGCCAGCAGTTTACGCCGGACTAGCGGGGGGGCAGGAGATACGCAGTATTTT. The chain links TRBV28 to TRBJ2-3; TRBD2 matches 15 bases. Germline CDR1 reads MDHEN; CDR2 reads SYDVKM. Losses at the gene ends were 2 bases for V and 5 bases for J; bases not matched to a gene: 8. The CDR3 is 18 residues long.